This T cell receptor (beta chain) derives from a study of blood T cell repertoires in COVID-19. Overall study context: Whether acute or convalescent, the COVID-19 samples came from the United States, Italy and Spain.

Methods used by the authors: Amplification of reference gene primers was used by the study to estimate nucleated cell counts. The repertoire was sequenced with immunoSEQ multiplex PCR; TCRdb's copy has only in-frame clones and lacks some. That table furnishes V, J and clone size, whereas the DNA furnished D and trimming. The table has around 200,000 clones, 80% to 90% seen once. The study counted Cohort 3 donors as recovered given two negative PCRs, clearance, or symptom resolution. The receptor was derived from a man in his forties who had recovered from COVID-19. The sequencing input was PBMCs or T cells enriched from blood (not recorded which).

This CDR3 reads CASSLTAKGASEQFF. Here the CDR3 DNA reads TGTGCCAGCAGCTTAACTGCGAAGGGGGCAAGTGAGCAGTTCTTC. This chain links TRBV7-3 with TRBJ2-1, with 7 bases that match TRBD1. Germline V lookup: CDR1 SGHTA, CDR2 FQGTGA. The CDR3 sequence is 15 residues long. V lost 0 bases and J lost 9; bases outside the gene matches: 8.